This entry lists 8 T cell receptor beta chains sequenced from one sample in a study of T cells after posttransplantation cyclophosphamide. Only in-frame clones appear in the TCRdb table, and some are missing; sequencing was by immunoSEQ multiplex PCR. The sample contains about 38,000 clones, none occurring once; approximately 2.4% lies in the top ten. The specimen sequenced was PBMCs. These receptors all stem from a man in his fifties or sixties in good health, CMV-negative, and a related stem cell transplant donor.

V gene TRBV5-1 combines with J gene TRBJ2-3, with 11 bases that match TRBD2. The V gene end was trimmed by 4 bases and the J gene end by 5 bases; junction bases not matched to a gene: 9. The CDR3 has 16 amino acids. The germline V gene has CDR1 SGHRS and CDR2 YFSETQ. CDR3 sequence: CASSAGTSGSVDTQYF. CDR3 DNA: TGCGCCAGCAGCGCCGGGACTAGCGGATCCGTAGATACGCAGTATTTT. Full variable domain (remainder filled in from reference TRBV5-1 and TRBJ2-3): KAGVTQTPRYLIKTRGQQVTLSCSPISGHRSVSWYQQTPGQGLQFLFEYFSETQRNKGNFPGRFSGRQFSNSRSEMNVSTLELGDSALYLCASSAGTSGSVDTQYFGPGTRLTVL.

This clone has a handful of counts. The chain carries TRBV6-5 and TRBJ1-5, with 9 bases that match TRBD1. There are 15 residues in the CDR3. After removal of 10 bases from V and 0 bases from J, the junction contained 7 bases not matched to a gene. The germline V gene encodes CDR1 MNHEY and CDR2 SVGAGI. CDR3 in amino acids: CATHKGQGSNQPQHF. In DNA, the CDR3 is TGTGCCACTCACAAGGGACAGGGTAGCAATCAGCCCCAGCATTTT.

This clone was counted ten times or more. This sequence joins TRBV7-8 and TRBJ1-1; D gene unclear. The CDR3 runs 13 residues. With 1 base removed from V and 1 base from J, the gap between germline ends came to 4 bases. The germline V gene has CDR1 SGHVS and CDR2 FQNEAQ. CDR3: CASSLGRNTEAFF. CDR3 bases: TGTGCCAGCAGCTTAGGGAGGAACACTGAAGCTTTCTTT. Filled out from reference TRBV7-8 and TRBJ1-1, the complete variable domain reads GAGVSQSPRYKVAKRGQDVALRCDPISGHVSLFWYQQALGQGPEFLTYFQNEAQLDKSGLPSDRFFAERPEGSVSTLKIQRTQQEDSAVYLCASSLGRNTEAFFGQGTRLTVV.

This clone was counted many times. This chain links TRBV5-1 with TRBJ2-3; 9 positions agree with TRBD1. The CDR3 is 15 amino acids. Germline loops: CDR1 SGHRS, CDR2 YFSETQ. Losses at the gene ends were 0 bases for V and 3 bases for J; bases not matched to a gene: 2. CDR3 sequence reads: CASSLEGQGTDTQYF. DNA for the CDR3: TGCGCCAGCAGCTTGGAGGGACAGGGTACAGATACGCAGTATTTT.

This clone appeared many times. The genes are TRBV18 and TRBJ2-7, with D perhaps matching TRBD2 (6 bases). V lost 6 bases to trimming and J lost 2 bases, with 11 bases between them. CDR1 is KGHSH and CDR2 is LQKENI in the germline V gene. The length of the CDR3 is 13 residues. CDR3 coding DNA: TGTGCCAGCTCTCCCGGGGGTCCCTACGAGCAGTACTTC. This codes for CASSPGGPYEQYF.

This clone was recorded at least ten times. The rearrangement joins TRBV5-1 to TRBJ1-2, with D possibly being TRBD1 (6 bases). Trimming left V 4 bases short and J 5 bases short, with 15 bases between. The CDR3 consists of 14 residues. Germline CDR1 is SGHRS and CDR2 is YFSETQ. In DNA, the CDR3 is TGCGCCAGCAGCGCCCGGACAGACTCTTATGGCTACACCTTC. The encoded protein is CASSARTDSYGYTF.

The chain recombines TRBV9 with TRBJ2-2; D is undetermined. V was trimmed by 3 bases and J by 6 bases, leaving 15 bases between them. CDR3 length: 15 residues. Germline CDR1 SGDLS, CDR2 YYNGEE. The CDR3 sequence is CASSGPRGVAGELFF. CDR3 bases: TGTGCCAGCAGCGGGCCTAGAGGCGTGGCCGGGGAGCTGTTTTTT.

This clone was picked up many times. J is TRBJ2-3 and V is TRBV19; D is perhaps TRBD1 (6 bases). The CDR3 totals 14 residues. Germline-derived CDR1 and CDR2 are LNHDA and SQIVND (reference sequence). Between the trimmed V and J ends, which lost 6 bases and 4 bases, there was a span of 14 bases. The CDR3 spells CASRNTGNADTQYF. The CDR3 DNA reads TGTGCCAGTAGGAACACAGGGAACGCAGATACGCAGTATTTT.